The clone carrying this T cell receptor beta chain was counted at least ten times. Its target is not known. The entry originates in a study of CD8 T cells in ankylosing spondylitis. Study-level points and caveats: Seemingly distinctive of ankylosing spondylitis blood was a TCR beta motif formed by eight highly homologous variants. As for the disease-linked clones, they showed a CD8+ phenotype and occurred at relatively low frequencies in peripheral blood.

For TCR beta, libraries came from quantitative 5'-RACE with molecular barcodes. One entry per CDR3 protein, called by TCRdb with MiXCR from the 5' RACE reads. The sample consists of more than 500,000 distinct CDR3 sequences, about 5.4% of them appearing once. The J segment lost 1 base and the V segment lost 0 bases, leaving 13 bases of the junction unmatched. The CDR3 length is 19 residues. Looked up from germline, CDR1 is LGHNA and CDR2 is YNFKEQ. This sequence joins TRBV4-2 and TRBJ2-3, with 7 bases fitting TRBD2. This clonotype originated in a male donor with ankylosing spondylitis. The sequenced sample consisted of blood, either unsorted or a sorted T cell fraction (not recorded which). The CDR3 DNA sequence: TGTGCCAGCAGCCAAGATCCTTGGCATATCCTAGCGGGCACAGATACGCAGTATTTT. It codes for CASSQDPWHILAGTDTQYF.